This T cell receptor (beta chain) was identified during a study of blood T cell repertoires in COVID-19. Overall study context: Whether acute or convalescent, the COVID-19 samples came from the United States, Italy and Spain.

Profiled with immunoSEQ multiplex PCR; TCRdb holds only in-frame clones, not every one. The sample has around 230,000 clones, 86% seen once. Individuals aged roughly 18 to 100 years were recruited from approximately 22 US areas. What was sequenced was PBMCs or T cells enriched from blood (not recorded which). The receptor was derived from a middle-aged woman with acute COVID-19.

CDR3 residues: CATSDRSGGLTNEQFF. CDR3 nucleotide sequence: TGTGCCACCAGTGATCGTAGCGGGGGCCTCACCAATGAGCAGTTCTTC. J is TRBJ2-1 and V is TRBV24-1, with 9 bases that match TRBD2. Unmatched junction bases numbered 8, after V lost 3 bases and J lost 6 bases. CDR3 size: 16 residues. CDR1 is KGHDR, CDR2 SFDVKD, per germline.